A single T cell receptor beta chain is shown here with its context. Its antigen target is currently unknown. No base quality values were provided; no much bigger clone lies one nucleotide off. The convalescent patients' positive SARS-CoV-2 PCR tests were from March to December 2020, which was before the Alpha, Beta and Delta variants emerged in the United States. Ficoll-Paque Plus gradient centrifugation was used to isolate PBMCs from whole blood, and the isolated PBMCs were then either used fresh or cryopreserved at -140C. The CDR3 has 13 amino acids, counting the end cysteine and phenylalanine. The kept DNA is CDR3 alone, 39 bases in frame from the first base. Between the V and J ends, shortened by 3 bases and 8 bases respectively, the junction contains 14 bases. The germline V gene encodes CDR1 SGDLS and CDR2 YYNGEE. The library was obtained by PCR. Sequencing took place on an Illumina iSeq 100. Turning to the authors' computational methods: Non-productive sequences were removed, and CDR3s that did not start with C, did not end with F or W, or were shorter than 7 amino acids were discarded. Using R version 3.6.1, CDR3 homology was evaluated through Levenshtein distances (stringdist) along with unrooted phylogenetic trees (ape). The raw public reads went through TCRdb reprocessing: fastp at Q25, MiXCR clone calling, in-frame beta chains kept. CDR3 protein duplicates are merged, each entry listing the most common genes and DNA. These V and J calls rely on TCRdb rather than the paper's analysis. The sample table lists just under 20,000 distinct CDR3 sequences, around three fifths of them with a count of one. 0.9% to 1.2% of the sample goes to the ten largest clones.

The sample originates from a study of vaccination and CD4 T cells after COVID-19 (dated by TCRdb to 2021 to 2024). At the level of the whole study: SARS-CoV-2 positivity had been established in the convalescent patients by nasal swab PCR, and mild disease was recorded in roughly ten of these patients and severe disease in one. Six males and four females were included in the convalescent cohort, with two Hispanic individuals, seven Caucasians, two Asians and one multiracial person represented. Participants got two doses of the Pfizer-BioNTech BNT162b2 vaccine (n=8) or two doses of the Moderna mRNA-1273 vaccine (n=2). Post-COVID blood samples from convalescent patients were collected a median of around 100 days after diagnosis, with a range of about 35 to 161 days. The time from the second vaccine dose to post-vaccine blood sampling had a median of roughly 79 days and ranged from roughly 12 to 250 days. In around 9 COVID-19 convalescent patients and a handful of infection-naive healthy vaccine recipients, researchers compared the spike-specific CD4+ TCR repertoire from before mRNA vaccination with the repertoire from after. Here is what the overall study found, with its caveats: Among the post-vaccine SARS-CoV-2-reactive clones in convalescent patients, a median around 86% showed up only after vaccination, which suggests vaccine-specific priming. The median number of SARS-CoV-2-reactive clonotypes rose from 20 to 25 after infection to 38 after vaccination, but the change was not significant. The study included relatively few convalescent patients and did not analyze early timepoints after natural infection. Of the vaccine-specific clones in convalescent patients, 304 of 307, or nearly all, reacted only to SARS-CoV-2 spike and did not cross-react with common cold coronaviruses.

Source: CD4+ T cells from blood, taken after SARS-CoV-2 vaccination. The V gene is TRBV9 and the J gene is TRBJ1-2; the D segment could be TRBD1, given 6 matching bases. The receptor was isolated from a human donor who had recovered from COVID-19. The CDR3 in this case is CASSAFTGAGYTF. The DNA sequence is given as TGTGCCAGCAGCGCCTTCACGGGGGCGGGCTACACCTTC.